This T cell receptor (beta chain) is drawn from a study of blood T cell repertoires in COVID-19. Turning to the study itself: Samples came from the United States, Italy and Spain, spanning acute and convalescent COVID-19. PBMCs, B-cell-depleted T cells, or T cells provided the cDNA or gDNA that made up the material.

Per the germline V gene, CDR1 is SNHLY and CDR2 is FYNNEI. V lost 4 bases and J 3 bases, leaving 4 bases between the germline ends. The length of the CDR3 is 11 residues. Authors' processing steps: Estimation of nucleated cell counts relied on the amplification of reference gene primers. Profiled with immunoSEQ multiplex PCR; TCRdb holds only in-frame clones, not every one. Clone size and V and J calls were adopted from that table, with D and trimming inferred from the DNA. The data show tens of thousands of clones, 75% to 90% seen once. Sequencing used peripheral blood. This chain joins TRBV2 and TRBJ2-7, with D unresolved. This TCR was recovered from a young man with acute or convalescent COVID-19. The CDR3 bases are TGTGCCAGCAGTGCCGGCTACGAGCAGTACTTC. It is translated as CASSAGYEQYF.